This TCR beta chain was obtained from a study of T cell repertoires and leukemia-associated antigens. The CDR3 extends over 13 amino acids. From germline, CDR1 is KGHSH and CDR2 LQKENI. Trimming pared 4 bases from V and 4 bases from J, leaving 8 bases between. Each CDR3 protein is one row after TCRdb ran MiXCR on the 5' RACE reads. The sample contains roughly 12,000 distinct CDR3 sequences, roughly two fifths of which appear only once. A remark on this clonotype: The target antigen is unknown.

This clonotype was sampled from a female donor in good health. The V gene is TRBV18, the J gene TRBJ1-5; D remains ambiguous. Sequenced material: CD3+ T cells sorted from blood and cultured. CDR3 sequence reads: CASSLDLNQPQHF. CDR3 nucleotides: TGTGCCAGCTCACTCGACTTGAATCAGCCCCAGCATTTT.